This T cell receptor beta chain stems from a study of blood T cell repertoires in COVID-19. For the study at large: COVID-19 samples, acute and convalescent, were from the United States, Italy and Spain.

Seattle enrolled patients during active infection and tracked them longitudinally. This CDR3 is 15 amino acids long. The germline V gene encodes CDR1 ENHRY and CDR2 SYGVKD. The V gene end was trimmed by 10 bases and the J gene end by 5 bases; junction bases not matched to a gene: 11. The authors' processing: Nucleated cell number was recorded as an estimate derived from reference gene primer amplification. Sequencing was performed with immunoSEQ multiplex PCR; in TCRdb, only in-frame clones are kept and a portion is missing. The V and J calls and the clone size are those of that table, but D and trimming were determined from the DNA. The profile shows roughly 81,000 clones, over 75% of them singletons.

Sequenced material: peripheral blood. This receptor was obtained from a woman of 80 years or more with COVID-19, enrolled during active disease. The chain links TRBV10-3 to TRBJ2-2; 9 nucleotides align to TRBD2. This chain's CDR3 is CATNKLAGDTGELFF. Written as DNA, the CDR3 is TGTGCCACCAACAAATTAGCGGGAGATACCGGGGAGCTGTTTTTT.